The present entry profiles one TCR beta chain with its context. This entry is derived from a study of blood T cell repertoires in COVID-19. The wider study: Both acute and convalescent COVID-19 samples were obtained from the United States, Italy and Spain.

The length of the CDR3 is 14 residues. The V gene end was trimmed by 5 bases and the J gene end by 5 bases; junction bases not matched to a gene: 6. CDR1 is SGHTA, CDR2 FQGNSA, per germline. Using immunoSEQ multiplex PCR, the repertoire was profiled, and TCRdb retains in-frame clones only, with some absent. The sample holds 200,000 to 300,000 clones; over 80% are singletons and the top ten take 3.5% to 4.5%. V and J are TRBV7-2 and TRBJ2-5, with 9 bases identical to TRBD1. The sample was peripheral blood. The receptor comes from a woman aged 40 to 50 with acute or convalescent COVID-19. The CDR3 DNA sequence: TGTGCCAGCAGCGAACAGGGGGCCGGGGAGACCCAGTACTTC. It yields the protein CASSEQGAGETQYF.